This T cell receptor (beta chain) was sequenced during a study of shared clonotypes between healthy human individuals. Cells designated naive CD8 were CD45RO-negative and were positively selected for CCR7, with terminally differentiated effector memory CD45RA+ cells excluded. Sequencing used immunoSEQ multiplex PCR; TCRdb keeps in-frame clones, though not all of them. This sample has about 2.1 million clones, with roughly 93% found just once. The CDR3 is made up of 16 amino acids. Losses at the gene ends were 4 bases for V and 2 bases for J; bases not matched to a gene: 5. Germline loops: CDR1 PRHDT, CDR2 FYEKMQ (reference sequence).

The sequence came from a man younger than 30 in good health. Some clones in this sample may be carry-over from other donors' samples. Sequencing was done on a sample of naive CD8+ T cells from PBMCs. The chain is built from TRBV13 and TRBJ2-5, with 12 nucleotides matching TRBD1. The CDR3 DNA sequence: TGTGCCAGCAGCTCCCGGGACAGGGGGCTTCAAGAGACCCAGTACTTC. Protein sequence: CASSSRDRGLQETQYF.